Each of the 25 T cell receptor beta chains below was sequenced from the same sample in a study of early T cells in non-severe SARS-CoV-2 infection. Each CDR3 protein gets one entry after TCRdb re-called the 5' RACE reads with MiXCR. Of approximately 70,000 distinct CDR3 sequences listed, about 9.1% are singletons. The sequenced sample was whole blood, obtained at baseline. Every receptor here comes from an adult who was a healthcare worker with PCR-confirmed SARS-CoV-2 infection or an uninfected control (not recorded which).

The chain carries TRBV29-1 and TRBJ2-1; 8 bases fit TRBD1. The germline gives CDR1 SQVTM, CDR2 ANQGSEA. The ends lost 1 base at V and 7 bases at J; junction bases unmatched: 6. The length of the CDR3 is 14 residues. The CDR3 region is CSVEGQGAGNEQFF. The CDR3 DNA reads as TGCAGCGTTGAAGGGCAGGGGGCTGGTAATGAGCAGTTCTTC.

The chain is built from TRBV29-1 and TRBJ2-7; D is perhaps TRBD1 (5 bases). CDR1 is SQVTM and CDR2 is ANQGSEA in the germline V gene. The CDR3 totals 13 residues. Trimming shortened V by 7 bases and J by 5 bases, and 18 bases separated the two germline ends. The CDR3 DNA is TGCAGCGCGAAGGGGCCAATTCGGAACGAGCAGTACTTC. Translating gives CSAKGPIRNEQYF.

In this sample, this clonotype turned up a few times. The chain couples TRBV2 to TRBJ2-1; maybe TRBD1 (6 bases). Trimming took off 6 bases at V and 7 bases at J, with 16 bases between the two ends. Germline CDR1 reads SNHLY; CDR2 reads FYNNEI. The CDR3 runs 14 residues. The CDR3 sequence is CASSKSATGNEQFF. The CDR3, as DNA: TGTGCCAGCAGCAAATCGGCCACAGGGAATGAGCAGTTCTTC.

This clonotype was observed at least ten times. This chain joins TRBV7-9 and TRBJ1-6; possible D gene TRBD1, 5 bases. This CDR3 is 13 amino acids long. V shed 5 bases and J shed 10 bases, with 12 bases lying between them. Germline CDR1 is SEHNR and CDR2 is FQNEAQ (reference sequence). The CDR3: CASSGAFGSPLHF. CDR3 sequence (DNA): TGTGCCAGCAGCGGGGCGTTTGGGTCACCCCTCCACTTT.

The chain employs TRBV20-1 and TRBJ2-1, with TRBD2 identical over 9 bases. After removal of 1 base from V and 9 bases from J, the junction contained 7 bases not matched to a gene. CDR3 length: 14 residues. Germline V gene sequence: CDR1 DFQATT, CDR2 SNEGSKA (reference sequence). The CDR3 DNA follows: TGCAGTGCTAGAGGGATTAGCGGGGGACGTGAGCAGTTCTTC. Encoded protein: CSARGISGGREQFF.

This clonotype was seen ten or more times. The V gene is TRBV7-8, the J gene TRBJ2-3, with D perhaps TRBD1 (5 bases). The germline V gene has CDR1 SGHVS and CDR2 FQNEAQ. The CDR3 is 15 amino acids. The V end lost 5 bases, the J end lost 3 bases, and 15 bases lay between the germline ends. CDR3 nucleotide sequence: TGTGCCAGCAGCCTAGGGTCAAGGGGTACAGATACGCAGTATTTT. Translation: CASSLGSRGTDTQYF.

The CDR3 sequence: CSARTGPNSPLHF. CDR3 in DNA: TGCAGTGCTAGGACAGGTCCCAATTCACCCCTCCACTTT. The chain joins TRBV20-1 to TRBJ1-6; tentatively, D is TRBD1 (6 bases). Trimming removed 3 bases at V and 7 bases at J, with 10 bases between. From germline, CDR1 is DFQATT and CDR2 SNEGSKA (reference sequence). The CDR3 covers 13 residues.

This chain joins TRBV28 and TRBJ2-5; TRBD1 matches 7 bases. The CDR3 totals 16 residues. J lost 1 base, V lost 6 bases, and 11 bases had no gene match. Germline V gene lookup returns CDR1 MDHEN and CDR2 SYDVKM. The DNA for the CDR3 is TGTGCCAGCAGGGGACAGCGTAGAGCCCTCCAAGAGACCCAGTACTTC. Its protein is CASRGQRRALQETQYF.

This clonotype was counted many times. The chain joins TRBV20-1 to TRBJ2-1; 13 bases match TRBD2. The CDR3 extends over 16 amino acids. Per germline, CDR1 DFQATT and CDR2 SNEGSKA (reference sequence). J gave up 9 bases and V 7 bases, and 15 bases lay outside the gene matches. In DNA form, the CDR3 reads TGCAGTGTCCAGAGAGGGGGACTAGCGGGATTCGGTGAGCAGTTCTTC. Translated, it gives CSVQRGGLAGFGEQFF.

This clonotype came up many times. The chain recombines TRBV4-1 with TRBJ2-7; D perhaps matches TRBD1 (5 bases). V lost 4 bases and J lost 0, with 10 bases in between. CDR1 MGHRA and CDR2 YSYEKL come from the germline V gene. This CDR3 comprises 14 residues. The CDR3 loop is CASSRGPSSYEQYF. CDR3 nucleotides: TGCGCCAGCAGCCGGGGCCCAAGCTCCTACGAGCAGTACTTC.

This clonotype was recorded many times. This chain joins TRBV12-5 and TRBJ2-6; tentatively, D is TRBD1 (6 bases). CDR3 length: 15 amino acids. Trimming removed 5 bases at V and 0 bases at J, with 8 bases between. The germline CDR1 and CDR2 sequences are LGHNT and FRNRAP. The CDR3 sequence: CASGGQSSGANVLTF. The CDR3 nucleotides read TGTGCTAGTGGTGGACAGTCCTCTGGGGCCAACGTCCTGACTTTC.

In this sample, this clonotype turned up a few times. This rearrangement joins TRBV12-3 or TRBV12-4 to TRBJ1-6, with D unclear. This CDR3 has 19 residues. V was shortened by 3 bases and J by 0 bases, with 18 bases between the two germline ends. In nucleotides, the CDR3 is TGTGCCAGCAGTTTGCAACCCCTATTACCGGGCTCCTATAATTCACCCCTCCACTTT. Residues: CASSLQPLLPGSYNSPLHF.

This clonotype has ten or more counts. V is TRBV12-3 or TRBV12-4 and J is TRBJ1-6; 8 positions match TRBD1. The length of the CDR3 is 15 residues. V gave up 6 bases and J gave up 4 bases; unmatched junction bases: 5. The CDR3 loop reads CASSPGTGYNSPLHF. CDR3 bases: TGTGCCAGCAGCCCAGGGACAGGTTATAATTCACCCCTCCACTTT.

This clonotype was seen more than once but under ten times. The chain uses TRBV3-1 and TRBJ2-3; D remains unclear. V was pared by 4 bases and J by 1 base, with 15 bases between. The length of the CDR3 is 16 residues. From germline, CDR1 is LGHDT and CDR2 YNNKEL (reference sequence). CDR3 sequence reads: CASSPHGPDRTDTQYF. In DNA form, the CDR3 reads TGTGCCAGCAGCCCGCATGGCCCGGATCGCACAGATACGCAGTATTTT.

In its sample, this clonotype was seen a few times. CDR3 sequence (DNA): TGTGCCAGCAGCCAAGCTGGGACACCCTCTTACACCTTC. This encodes CASSQAGTPSYTF. The chain joins TRBV4-2 to TRBJ1-2; weak D call: TRBD1 (6 bases). V was cut by 1 base and J by 11 bases, with 14 bases left in between. From germline, CDR1 is LGHNA and CDR2 YNFKEQ. The CDR3 runs to 13 residues.

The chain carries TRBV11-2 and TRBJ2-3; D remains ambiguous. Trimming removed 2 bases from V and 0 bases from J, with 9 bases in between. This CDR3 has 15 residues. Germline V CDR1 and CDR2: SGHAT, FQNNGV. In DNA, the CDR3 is TGTGCCAGCAGCTTACTGCCGACTAGCACAGATACGCAGTATTTT. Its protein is CASSLLPTSTDTQYF.

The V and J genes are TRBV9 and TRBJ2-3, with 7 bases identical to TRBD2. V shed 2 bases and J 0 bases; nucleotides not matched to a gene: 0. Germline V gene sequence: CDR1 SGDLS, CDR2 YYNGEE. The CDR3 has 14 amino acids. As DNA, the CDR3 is TGTGCCAGCAGCGTTAGCGGGAGCACAGATACGCAGTATTTT. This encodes CASSVSGSTDTQYF.

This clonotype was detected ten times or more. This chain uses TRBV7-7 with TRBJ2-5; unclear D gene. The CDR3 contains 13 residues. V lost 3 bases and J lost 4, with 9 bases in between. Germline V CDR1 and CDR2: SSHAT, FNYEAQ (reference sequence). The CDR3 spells CASSFSSSETQYF. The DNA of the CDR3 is TGTGCCAGCAGCTTTTCTAGTTCAGAGACCCAGTACTTC.

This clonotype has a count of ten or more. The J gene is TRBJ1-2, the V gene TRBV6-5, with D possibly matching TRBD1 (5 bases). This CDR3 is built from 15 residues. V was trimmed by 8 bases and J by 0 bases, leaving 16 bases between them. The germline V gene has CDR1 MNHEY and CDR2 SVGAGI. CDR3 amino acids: CASRISEGPNYGYTF. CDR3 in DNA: TGTGCCAGCCGTATTTCAGAGGGGCCTAACTATGGCTACACCTTC.

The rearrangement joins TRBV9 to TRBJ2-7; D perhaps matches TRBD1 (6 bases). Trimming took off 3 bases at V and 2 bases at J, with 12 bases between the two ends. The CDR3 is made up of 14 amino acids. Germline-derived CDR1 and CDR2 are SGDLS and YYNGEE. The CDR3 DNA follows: TGTGCCAGCAGCGCCCAGGACAGAGCCTACGAGCAGTACTTC. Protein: CASSAQDRAYEQYF.

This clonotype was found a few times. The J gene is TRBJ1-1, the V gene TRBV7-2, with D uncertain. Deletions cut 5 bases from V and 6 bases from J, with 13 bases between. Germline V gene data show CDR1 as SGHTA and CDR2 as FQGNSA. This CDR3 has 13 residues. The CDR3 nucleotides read TGTGCCAGCAGCACGTTCCCAGCAGCTGAAGCTTTCTTT. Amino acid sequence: CASSTFPAAEAFF.

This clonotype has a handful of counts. CDR3: CAISAGGTQYF. The DNA for the CDR3 is TGTGCCATCAGTGCGGGTGGGACGCAGTATTTT. This chain connects TRBV10-3 to TRBJ2-3, with D unresolved. The CDR3 sequence is 11 residues long. The germline CDR1 and CDR2 sequences are ENHRY and SYGVKD. V lost 4 bases and J 9 bases, leaving 8 bases between the germline ends.

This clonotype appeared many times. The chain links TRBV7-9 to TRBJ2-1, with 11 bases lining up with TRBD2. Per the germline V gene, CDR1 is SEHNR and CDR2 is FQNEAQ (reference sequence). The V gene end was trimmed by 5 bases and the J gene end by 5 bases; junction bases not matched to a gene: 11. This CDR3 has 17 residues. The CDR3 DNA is TGTGCCAGCAGCCCCCGGTGGGGGACTAGCGGAAACAATGAGCAGTTCTTC. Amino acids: CASSPRWGTSGNNEQFF. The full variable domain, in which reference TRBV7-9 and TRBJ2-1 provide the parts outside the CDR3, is DTGVSQNPRHKITKRGQNVTFRCDPISEHNRLYWYRQTLGQGPEFLTYFQNEAQLEKSRLLSDRFSAERPKGSFSTLEIQRTEQGDSAMYLCASSPRWGTSGNNEQFFGPGTRLTVL.

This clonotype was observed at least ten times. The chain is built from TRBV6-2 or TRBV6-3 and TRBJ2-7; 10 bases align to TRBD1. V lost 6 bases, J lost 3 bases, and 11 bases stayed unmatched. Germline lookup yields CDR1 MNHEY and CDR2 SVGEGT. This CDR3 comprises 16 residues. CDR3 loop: CASSRNAGTGDYEQYF. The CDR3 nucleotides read TGTGCCAGCAGCAGGAACGCCGGGACAGGGGACTACGAGCAGTACTTC.

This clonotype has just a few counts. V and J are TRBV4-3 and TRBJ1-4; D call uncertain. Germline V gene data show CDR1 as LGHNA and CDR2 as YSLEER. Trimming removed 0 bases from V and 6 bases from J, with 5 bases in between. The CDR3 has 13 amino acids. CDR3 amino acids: CASSQDKDEKLFF. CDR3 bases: TGCGCCAGCAGCCAAGATAAGGATGAAAAACTGTTTTTT.